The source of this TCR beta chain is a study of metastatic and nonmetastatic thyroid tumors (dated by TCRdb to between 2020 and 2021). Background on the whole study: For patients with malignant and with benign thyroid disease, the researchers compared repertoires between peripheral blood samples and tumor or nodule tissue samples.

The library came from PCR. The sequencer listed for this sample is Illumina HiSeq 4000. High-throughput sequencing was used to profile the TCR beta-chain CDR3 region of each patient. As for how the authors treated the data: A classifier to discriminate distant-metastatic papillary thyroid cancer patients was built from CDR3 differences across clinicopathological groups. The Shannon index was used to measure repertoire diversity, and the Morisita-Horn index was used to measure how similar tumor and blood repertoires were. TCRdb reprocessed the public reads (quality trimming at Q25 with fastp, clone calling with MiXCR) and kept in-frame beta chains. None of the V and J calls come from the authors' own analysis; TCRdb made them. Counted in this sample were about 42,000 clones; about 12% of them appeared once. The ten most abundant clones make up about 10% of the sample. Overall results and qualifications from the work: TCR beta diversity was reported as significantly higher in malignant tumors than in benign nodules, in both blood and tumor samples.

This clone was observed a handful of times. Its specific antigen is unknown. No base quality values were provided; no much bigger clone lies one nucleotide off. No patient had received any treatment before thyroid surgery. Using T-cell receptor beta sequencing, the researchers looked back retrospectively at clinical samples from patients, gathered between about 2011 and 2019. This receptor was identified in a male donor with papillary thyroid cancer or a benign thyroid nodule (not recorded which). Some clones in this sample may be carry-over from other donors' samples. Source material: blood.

The DNA is TGTGCCAGCAGGGACCAGGGCAGCTACGAGCAGTACTTC. It translates as CASRDQGSYEQYF. The chain is encoded by TRBV6-1 joined to TRBJ2-7; D gene: possibly TRBD1, on 5 matching bases. CDR1 MNHNS and CDR2 SASEGT were looked up in the germline V gene. Reading from cysteine to phenylalanine, the CDR3 counts 13 amino acids. Of the read, only the CDR3 DNA is kept; its 39 bases are in frame from base 1. V lost 6 bases and J lost 3 bases; the stretch between them is 12 bases long.